The 31 T cell receptor beta chains below were found in one sample sequenced in a study of blood T cell repertoires in COVID-19. Libraries were prepared by immunoSEQ multiplex PCR; TCRdb keeps only in-frame clonotypes and omits some of them. This sample has 150,000 to 200,000 clones, with roughly 74% found just once. Sequenced sample: peripheral blood. These receptors were collected from an elderly woman with acute or convalescent COVID-19.

The chain links TRBV7-2 to TRBJ2-7; D is uncertain. The germline V gene has CDR1 SGHTA and CDR2 FQGNSA. The CDR3 covers 12 residues. V lost 3 bases to trimming and J lost 2 bases, with 5 bases between them. The CDR3 nucleotides read TGTGCCAGCAGCTTGAGTGCCTACGAGCAGTACTTC. This codes for CASSLSAYEQYF.

The chain recombines TRBV5-1 with TRBJ2-1; TRBD1 matches at 8 bases. The CDR3 covers 14 residues. The germline gives CDR1 SGHRS, CDR2 YFSETQ. J was trimmed by 8 bases and V by 3 bases; bases with no gene match: 7. The CDR3 region is CASSSDRVGDEQFF. For the CDR3, the DNA is TGCGCCAGCAGCTCGGACAGGGTCGGAGATGAGCAGTTCTTC.

The chain joins TRBV15 to TRBJ2-6; D may be TRBD1 (5 bases). Deletions cut 3 bases from V and 0 bases from J, with 9 bases between. CDR3 size: 16 residues. Germline lookup yields CDR1 LNHNV and CDR2 YYDKDF (reference sequence). Written as DNA, the CDR3 is TGTGCCACCAGCAGGACAGCGATCTCTGGGGCCAACGTCCTGACTTTC. Translated: CATSRTAISGANVLTF.

The chain uses TRBV7-2 and TRBJ2-7; TRBD2 agrees at 9 bases. V was pared by 3 bases and J by 4 bases, with 7 bases of the junction left unmatched. CDR1 and CDR2 from the germline V gene are SGHTA and FQGNSA. This CDR3 has 15 amino acids. The CDR3 protein is CASSFLLAGAYEQYF. The CDR3 nucleotides read TGTGCCAGCAGCTTTCTACTAGCGGGTGCTTACGAGCAGTACTTC.

V is TRBV2 and J is TRBJ2-5, with D maybe TRBD2 (6 bases). Trimming left V 6 bases short and J 5 bases short, with 19 bases between. The CDR3 consists of 15 residues. Per germline, CDR1 SNHLY and CDR2 FYNNEI. The CDR3 sequence: CASSKRHAGWETQYF. The CDR3 DNA sequence: TGTGCCAGCAGCAAAAGACACGCGGGGTGGGAGACCCAGTACTTC.

This chain joins TRBV28 and TRBJ2-7, with a weak D call TRBD2 (5 bases). CDR1 and CDR2 from the germline V gene are MDHEN and SYDVKM. V gave up 4 bases and J gave up 4 bases, with 11 bases separating them. CDR3 size: 13 residues. The CDR3 here is CASSSSTGYEQYF. CDR3 bases: TGTGCCAGCAGTTCCTCCACGGGGTACGAGCAGTACTTC.

V gene TRBV5-4 combines with J gene TRBJ2-7, with TRBD1 matching over 8 bases. The CDR3 runs 17 residues. Germline CDR1 is SGHNT and CDR2 is YYREEE (reference sequence). J gave up 4 bases and V 2 bases, and 14 bases lay outside the gene matches. In nucleotides, the CDR3 is TGTGCCAGCAGCTTACCTAATACAGGGGGAGGACGGTACGAGCAGTACTTC. Translating gives CASSLPNTGGGRYEQYF.

J is TRBJ1-1 and V is TRBV30; no clear D. The V gene lost 4 bases and the J gene lost 6 bases, with 9 bases spanning the gap. This CDR3 contains 11 residues. The germline V gene encodes CDR1 GTSNPN and CDR2 SVGIG (reference sequence). CDR3 DNA: TGTGCCTGGAAAGAGGTTTCTGAAGCTTTCTTT. Translated, it gives CAWKEVSEAFF.

This chain connects TRBV28 to TRBJ1-5, with 10 bases fitting TRBD1. CDR1 and CDR2 from the germline V gene are MDHEN and SYDVKM. The length of the CDR3 is 16 residues. V gave up 5 bases and J gave up 7 bases; unmatched junction bases: 11. CDR3 sequence (DNA): TGTGCCAGCAGTCCCCGACAGGGGGCGCTGGGGCAGCCCCAGCATTTT. Its translation: CASSPRQGALGQPQHF.

The rearrangement joins TRBV19 to TRBJ2-7; 11 bases agree with TRBD2. There are 15 residues in the CDR3. The trim removed 3 bases at V and 5 bases at J, leaving 6 bases unmatched. Germline CDR1 and CDR2: LNHDA and SQIVND (reference sequence). CDR3 nucleotides: TGTGCCAGTAGTATGGTAGCGGGAGGGCCCCACGAGCAGTACTTC. Translation: CASSMVAGGPHEQYF.

This rearrangement joins TRBV28 to TRBJ1-1; D is undetermined. This CDR3 is 14 amino acids long. Per the germline V gene, CDR1 is MDHEN and CDR2 is SYDVKM. With 2 bases removed from V and 2 bases from J, the gap between germline ends came to 9 bases. This CDR3 is CASSLGQANTEAFF. The CDR3 DNA reads as TGTGCCAGCAGTTTAGGGCAGGCCAACACTGAAGCTTTCTTT.

The chain couples TRBV15 to TRBJ1-3; 12 bases align to TRBD1. The CDR3 extends over 16 amino acids. With V trimmed by 3 bases and J by 4 bases, 4 bases remained unmatched. Germline V gives CDR1 LNHNV, CDR2 YYDKDF (reference sequence). CDR3 protein: CATSRGDRGRGNTIYF. The CDR3 DNA is TGTGCCACCAGCAGGGGGGACAGGGGGCGAGGAAACACCATATATTTT.

The V call is TRBV5-1, the J call TRBJ1-4; 7 nucleotides line up with TRBD1. This CDR3 contains 15 residues. The germline V gene has CDR1 SGHRS and CDR2 YFSETQ. V lost 4 bases to trimming and J lost 8 bases; unmatched junction nucleotides: 11. CDR3 region: CASSTRQGRREKLFF. CDR3 DNA: TGCGCCAGCAGCACACGACAGGGTAGGCGCGAAAAACTGTTTTTT.

The chain has TRBV3-1 (or the pseudogene TRBV3-2) and TRBJ2-7; no reliable D call. The CDR3 is made up of 13 amino acids. Trimming cost V 5 bases and J 2 bases, with 10 bases left between them. Germline V lookup: CDR1 LGHDT, CDR2 YNNKEL (reference sequence). CDR3 in amino acids: CASSGTNTYEQYF. The CDR3 bases are TGTGCCAGCAGCGGTACTAACACCTACGAGCAGTACTTC.

J is TRBJ2-7 and V is TRBV5-1; tentative D call: TRBD1 (8 bases). Germline V CDR1 and CDR2: SGHRS, YFSETQ. The CDR3 runs 17 residues. Deletions cut 5 bases from V and 3 bases from J, with 24 bases between. The CDR3 nucleotides read TGCGCCAGCAGAGGGGGGGCCCTTACGACAGGGGACTACGAGCAGTACTTC. Its translation is CASRGGALTTGDYEQYF.

Written as DNA, the CDR3 is TGCGCCAGCAGCTTGTCAGGGGCCCGAATGAACACTGAAGCTTTCTTT. The encoded protein is CASSLSGARMNTEAFF. The chain uses TRBV5-1 and TRBJ1-1; TRBD1 might be the D (6 bases). The CDR3 is 16 residues long. The V gene lost 1 base and the J gene lost 0 bases, with 13 bases spanning the gap. Germline values: CDR1 SGHRS, CDR2 YFSETQ.

V is TRBV19 and J is TRBJ2-5, with D possibly being TRBD2 (5 bases). Germline loops: CDR1 LNHDA, CDR2 SQIVND (reference sequence). The CDR3 runs 13 residues. The V end lost 3 bases, the J end lost 5 bases, and 10 bases lay between the germline ends. The CDR3 DNA follows: TGTGCCAGTAGTATCAGAGGGCTCGAGACCCAGTACTTC. This encodes CASSIRGLETQYF.

The rearrangement joins TRBV15 to TRBJ1-5; TRBD1 agrees at 8 bases. Germline assignment: CDR1 LNHNV and CDR2 YYDKDF (reference sequence). CDR3 size: 17 residues. The J segment lost 0 bases and the V segment lost 3 bases, leaving 7 bases of the junction unmatched. CDR3 residues: CATSSGRGLDSNQPQHF. The CDR3 region has the DNA TGTGCCACCAGCAGCGGCAGGGGGCTGGATAGCAATCAGCCCCAGCATTTT.

The chain joins TRBV19 to TRBJ1-1; 7 positions agree with TRBD1. This CDR3 comprises 16 residues. Trimming took 4 bases from V and 1 from J; bases not matched to a gene: 9. From germline, CDR1 is LNHDA and CDR2 SQIVND (reference sequence). CDR3 DNA sequence: TGTGCCAGTAGTAACTTCCAGGGGGTGAAGAACACTGAAGCTTTCTTT. Protein: CASSNFQGVKNTEAFF.

This rearrangement joins TRBV10-1 to TRBJ2-1; TRBD2 is a possible D gene (6 bases). Germline values: CDR1 WNHNN, CDR2 SYGVQD (reference sequence). Trimming left V 4 bases short and J 0 bases short, with 10 bases between. The CDR3 totals 15 residues. The CDR3: CASSVAGSSYNEQFF. As DNA, the CDR3 is TGCGCCAGCAGTGTGGCGGGAAGCTCCTACAATGAGCAGTTCTTC.

This clone came up a few times. The chain employs TRBV7-8 and TRBJ2-7, with TRBD2 as a possible D gene (6 bases). The CDR3 length is 14 residues. Germline CDR1 SGHVS, CDR2 FQNEAQ. The V end was cut by 1 base, the J end by 2 bases, with 9 bases between. Here the CDR3 DNA reads TGTGCCAGCAGCTTAGACGGCGGGACCTACGAGCAGTACTTC. Its translation is CASSLDGGTYEQYF.

This clone came up once. The V gene is TRBV11-2, the J gene TRBJ2-5; D is possibly TRBD2 (5 bases). CDR1 is SGHAT and CDR2 is FQNNGV in the germline V gene. The CDR3 runs 15 residues. V was trimmed by 1 base and J by 3 bases, leaving 12 bases between them. DNA of the CDR3: TGTGCCAGCAGCTTAGGCCCGGGAACCGAAGAGACCCAGTACTTC. Translated, it gives CASSLGPGTEETQYF.

The chain employs TRBV10-2 and TRBJ1-2, with D hard to call. Per germline, CDR1 WSHSY and CDR2 SAAADI. This CDR3 region has 11 residues. V gave up 3 bases and J gave up 7 bases, with 6 bases separating them. CDR3 region: CASSEKLGYTF. The CDR3 bases are TGCGCCAGCAGTGAAAAGCTTGGCTACACCTTC.

The J gene is TRBJ2-7, the V gene TRBV5-1, with D perhaps TRBD2 (6 bases). The V gene's germline CDR1 is SGHRS and CDR2 YFSETQ. The CDR3 has 17 amino acids. Trimming removed 0 bases from V and 4 bases from J, with 20 bases in between. CDR3 in DNA: TGCGCCAGCAGCTTGGGGGCCAGTAGCGGAATAAATTACGAGCAGTACTTC. Protein sequence: CASSLGASSGINYEQYF.

The chain links TRBV5-6 to TRBJ1-1; 10 bases map to TRBD1. V lost 4 bases to trimming and J lost 1 base; unmatched junction nucleotides: 1. The CDR3 contains 14 residues. Germline CDR1 and CDR2: SGHDT and YYEEEE. CDR3 loop: CASSRDRGNTEAFF. CDR3 bases: TGTGCCAGCAGCAGGGACAGGGGGAACACTGAAGCTTTCTTT.

The chain links TRBV6-5 to TRBJ1-5; the D gene is possibly TRBD1 (5 bases). Germline-derived CDR1 and CDR2 are MNHEY and SVGAGI. This CDR3 region has 14 residues. V was trimmed by 5 bases and J by 0 bases, leaving 8 bases between them. CDR3 sequence (DNA): TGTGCCAGCAGTCGACAGTATAGCAATCAGCCCCAGCATTTT. The encoded protein is CASSRQYSNQPQHF.

This rearrangement joins TRBV29-1 to TRBJ2-3, with D unclear. V gave up 4 bases and J gave up 2 bases, with 13 bases separating them. In germline, CDR1 is SQVTM, CDR2 ANQGSEA. The CDR3 sequence is 14 residues long. CDR3 in amino acids: CSVAAGSNTDTQYF. The CDR3 bases are TGCAGCGTTGCAGCAGGCTCTAACACAGATACGCAGTATTTT.

Notes on this clone: A much larger clone is a single base away; this may be a read error. V is TRBV5-5 and J is TRBJ1-1; unclear D gene. V shed 1 base and J shed 0 bases, with 4 bases lying between them. CDR1 SGHKS and CDR2 YYEKEE come from the germline V gene (reference sequence). The CDR3 covers 13 residues. CDR3 residues: CASSLSLNTEAFF. CDR3 DNA sequence: TGTGCCAGCAGCTTGAGCCTGAACACTGAAGCTTTCTTT.

The V gene is TRBV29-1, the J gene TRBJ1-1; no clear D gene. Per the germline V gene, CDR1 is SQVTM and CDR2 is ANQGSEA. The CDR3 spans 13 residues. V shed 4 bases and J shed 5 bases, with 14 bases lying between them. The CDR3 spells CSVAAGVGTEAFF. The CDR3 nucleotides are TGCAGCGTTGCGGCCGGGGTTGGGACTGAAGCTTTCTTT.

The gene calls are TRBV19 and TRBJ1-5; 7 bases fit TRBD1. CDR1 is LNHDA, CDR2 SQIVND, per germline (reference sequence). Unmatched junction bases numbered 2, after V lost 9 bases and J lost 0 bases. The CDR3 has 13 residues. Here the CDR3 DNA reads TGTGCCAGCAACAGGGGTAGCAATCAGCCCCAGCATTTT. It encodes CASNRGSNQPQHF.

This rearrangement joins TRBV27 to TRBJ1-6; 11 bases are a match to TRBD1. J gave up 6 bases and V 6 bases, and 10 bases lay outside the gene matches. The CDR3 spans 17 residues. Germline V gives CDR1 MNHEY, CDR2 SMNVEV (reference sequence). The CDR3 DNA reads TGTGCCAGCAGGGTACCAGGGACAGGGGGGTCTAATTCACCCCTCCACTTT. This codes for CASRVPGTGGSNSPLHF.